The clone carrying this TCR beta chain was detected many times. What it binds is not known. These data originate in a study of breast tumors, draining lymph nodes, adjacent tissues. Germline values: CDR1 SGHRS, CDR2 YFSETQ. J gave up 2 bases and V 3 bases, and 7 bases lay outside the gene matches. This CDR3 comprises 15 residues. TCRdb ran MiXCR on the multiplex PCR reads and lists one entry per CDR3 protein. The sample has about 220,000 distinct CDR3 sequences, under 35% seen once; the top ten hold approximately 3.7%. Study findings and constraints: Tumors had less TCR diversity than lymph nodes, more than nontumor tissue.

Axillary draining lymph nodes of breast cancer patients supplied the node samples. Sequencing input: axillary lymph node tissue. This receptor was obtained from a female donor with breast cancer. Some clones in this sample may be carry-over from other donors' samples. The chain couples TRBV5-1 to TRBJ2-5; 7 bases line up with TRBD2. For the CDR3, the DNA is TGCGCCAGCAGCTACTCTAGCGGACCTCAAGAGACCCAGTACTTC. This encodes CASSYSSGPQETQYF.